This entry is about one T cell receptor (beta chain). This clonotype showed up just a few times. Its antigen has not been determined. Base-call qualities are not available, and no considerably larger clone is one nucleotide away. The library was made by RT-PCR. TCRdb lists the instrument as Illumina HiSeq 2500. Clones were called with MiXCR by TCRdb after fastp trimmed the public reads at Q25, and only in-frame beta chains were retained. Entries that share a CDR3 protein sequence are merged under the most common genes and DNA. The sample table shows about 190,000 distinct CDR3 sequences, and roughly an eighth are seen once. The ten largest clones capture 26% of the sample. This sample is part of a study of response to subunit inactivated influenza vaccine (dated by TCRdb to 2017 to 2018). Turning to the overall study: Deep quantitative profiling of the T cell receptor repertoire was used in the study to follow responses to a trivalent subunit inactivated influenza vaccine. What the study reported, not specific to this receptor: The authors proposed that each seasonal influenza vaccination may bring in only a limited number of new T cells.

Trimming removed 1 base from V and 3 bases from J, leaving 18 bases between the germline ends. From the cysteine up to the phenylalanine, the CDR3 has a length of 17 residues. The read is trimmed to its CDR3 DNA, 51 bases read in frame from base 1. The germline V gene (reference sequence) provides CDR1 SGHKS and CDR2 YYEKEE. The sample was CD8+ T cells sorted from PBMCs, taken more than 4 days after vaccination. The V and J genes are TRBV5-5 and TRBJ2-3, with TRBD2 as a weak D call on 6 bases. This TCR was recovered from a man aged 45-60 years who received an inactivated influenza vaccine. Donor details come from another sample of the same person, matched by shared clones. The DNA is TGTGCCAGCAGCTTGTTGGCCCTCATGGAGGGGACAGATACGCAGTATTTT. Its protein product is CASSLLALMEGTDTQYF. Full variable domain (CDR3 extended with the reference TRBV5-5 and TRBJ2-3 proteins): DAGVTQSPTHLIKTRGQQVTLRCSPISGHKSVSWYQQVLGQGPQFIFQYYEKEERGRGNFPDRFSARQFPNYSSELNVNALLLGDSALYLCASSLLALMEGTDTQYFGPGTRLTVL.